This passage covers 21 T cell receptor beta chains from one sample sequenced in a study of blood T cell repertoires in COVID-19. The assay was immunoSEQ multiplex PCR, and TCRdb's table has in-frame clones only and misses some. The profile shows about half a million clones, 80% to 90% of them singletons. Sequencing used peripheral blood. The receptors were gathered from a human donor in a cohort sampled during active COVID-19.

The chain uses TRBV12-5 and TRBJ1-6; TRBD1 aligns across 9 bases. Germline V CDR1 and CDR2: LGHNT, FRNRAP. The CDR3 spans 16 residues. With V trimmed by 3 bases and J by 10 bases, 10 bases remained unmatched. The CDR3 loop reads CASGFPLTGGYSPLHF. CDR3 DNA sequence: TGTGCTAGTGGTTTCCCCTTGACAGGGGGTTACTCACCCCTCCACTTT.

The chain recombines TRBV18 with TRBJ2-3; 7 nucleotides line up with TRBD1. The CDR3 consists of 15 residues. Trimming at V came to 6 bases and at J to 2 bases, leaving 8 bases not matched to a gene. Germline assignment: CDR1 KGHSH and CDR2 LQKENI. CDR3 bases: TGTGCCAGCTCCCCATCCGGGACAGCCACAGATACGCAGTATTTT. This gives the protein CASSPSGTATDTQYF.

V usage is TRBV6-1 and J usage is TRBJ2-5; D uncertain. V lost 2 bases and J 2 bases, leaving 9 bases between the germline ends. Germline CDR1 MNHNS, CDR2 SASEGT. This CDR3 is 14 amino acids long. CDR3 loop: CASSETRSQETQYF. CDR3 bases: TGTGCCAGCAGTGAAACACGTTCGCAAGAGACCCAGTACTTC.

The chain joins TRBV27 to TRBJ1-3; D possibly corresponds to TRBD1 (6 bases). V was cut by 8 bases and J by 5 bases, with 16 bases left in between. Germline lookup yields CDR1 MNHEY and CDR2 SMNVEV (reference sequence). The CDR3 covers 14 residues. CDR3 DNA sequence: TGTGCCAGCTCATCAGGACAGTCTCGAAACACCATATATTTT. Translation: CASSSGQSRNTIYF.

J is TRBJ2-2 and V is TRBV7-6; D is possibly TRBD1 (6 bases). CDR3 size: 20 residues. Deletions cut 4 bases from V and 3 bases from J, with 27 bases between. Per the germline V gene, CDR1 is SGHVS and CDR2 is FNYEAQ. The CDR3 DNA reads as TGTGCCAGCAGCTGGGGGCCAGGAACTCCTGAATGGTTGGACACCGGGGAGCTGTTTTTT. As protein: CASSWGPGTPEWLDTGELFF.

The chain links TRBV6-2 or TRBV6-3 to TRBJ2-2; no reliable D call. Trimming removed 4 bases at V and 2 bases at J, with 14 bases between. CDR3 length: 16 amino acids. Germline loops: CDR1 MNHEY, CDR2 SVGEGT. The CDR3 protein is CASSFDTGLNTGELFF. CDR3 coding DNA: TGTGCCAGCAGTTTCGATACGGGTTTAAACACCGGGGAGCTGTTTTTT.

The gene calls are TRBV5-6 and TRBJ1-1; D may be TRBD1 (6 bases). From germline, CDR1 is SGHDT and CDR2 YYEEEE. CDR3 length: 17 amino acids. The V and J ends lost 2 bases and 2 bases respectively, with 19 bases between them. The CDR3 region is CASSFGTNHQINTEAFF. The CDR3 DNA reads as TGTGCCAGCAGCTTCGGGACAAACCATCAAATTAACACTGAAGCTTTCTTT. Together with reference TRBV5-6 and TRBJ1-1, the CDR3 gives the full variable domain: DAGVTQSPTHLIKTRGQQVTLRCSPKSGHDTVSWYQQALGQGPQFIFQYYEEEERQRGNFPDRFSGHQFPNYSSELNVNALLLGDSALYLCASSFGTNHQINTEAFFGQGTRLTVV.

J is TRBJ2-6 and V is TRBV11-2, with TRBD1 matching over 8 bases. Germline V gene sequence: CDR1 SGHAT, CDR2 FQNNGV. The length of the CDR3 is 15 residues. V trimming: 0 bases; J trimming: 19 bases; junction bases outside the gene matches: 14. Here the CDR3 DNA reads TGTGCCAGCAGCTTAGAAGGCAGGGGGCGTACCGGGAAAACTTTC. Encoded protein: CASSLEGRGRTGKTF.

CDR3 amino acids: CASSQESGSGVSYEQYF. The CDR3, as DNA: TGTGCCAGCAGCCAAGAATCCGGAAGCGGGGTCTCCTACGAGCAGTACTTC. The rearrangement links TRBV3-1 (or the pseudogene TRBV3-2) to TRBJ2-7; 7 bases agree with TRBD2. V trimming: 0 bases; J trimming: 0 bases; junction bases outside the gene matches: 8. Germline CDR1 and CDR2: LGHDT and YNNKEL (reference sequence). This CDR3 contains 17 residues.

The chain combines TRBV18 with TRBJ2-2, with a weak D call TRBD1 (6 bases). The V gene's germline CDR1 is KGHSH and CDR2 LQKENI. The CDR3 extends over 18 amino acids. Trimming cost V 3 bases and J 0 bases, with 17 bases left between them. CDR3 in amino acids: CASSPSPQGISNTGELFF. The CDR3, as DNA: TGTGCCAGCTCACCTTCGCCACAGGGAATTTCGAACACCGGGGAGCTGTTTTTT.

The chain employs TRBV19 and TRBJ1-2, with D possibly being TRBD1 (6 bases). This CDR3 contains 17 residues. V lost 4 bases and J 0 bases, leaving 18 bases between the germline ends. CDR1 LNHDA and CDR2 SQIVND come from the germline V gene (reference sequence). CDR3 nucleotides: TGTGCCAGTAGTAGGCGGGGGGCCAACTCGCCTAACTATGGCTACACCTTC. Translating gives CASSRRGANSPNYGYTF.

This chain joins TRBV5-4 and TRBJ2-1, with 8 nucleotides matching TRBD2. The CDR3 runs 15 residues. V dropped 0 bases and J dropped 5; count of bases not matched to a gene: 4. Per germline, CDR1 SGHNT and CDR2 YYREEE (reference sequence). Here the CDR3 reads CASSLGLATNNEQFF. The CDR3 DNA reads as TGTGCCAGCAGCTTGGGACTAGCGACAAACAATGAGCAGTTCTTC.

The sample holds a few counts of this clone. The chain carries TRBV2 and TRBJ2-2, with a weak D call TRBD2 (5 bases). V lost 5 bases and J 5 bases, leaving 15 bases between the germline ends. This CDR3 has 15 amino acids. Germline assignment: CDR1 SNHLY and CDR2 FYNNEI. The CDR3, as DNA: TGTGCCAGCAGTCAGAGGACTGCTACGACCGGGGAGCTGTTTTTT. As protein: CASSQRTATTGELFF.

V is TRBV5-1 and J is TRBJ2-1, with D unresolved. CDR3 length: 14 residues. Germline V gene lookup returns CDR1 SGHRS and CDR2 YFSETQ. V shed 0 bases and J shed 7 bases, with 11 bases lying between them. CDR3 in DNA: TGCGCCAGCAGCTTGGAGTTAGTGCAAAATGAGCAGTTCTTC. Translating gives CASSLELVQNEQFF. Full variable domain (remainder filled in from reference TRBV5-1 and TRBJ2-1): KAGVTQTPRYLIKTRGQQVTLSCSPISGHRSVSWYQQTPGQGLQFLFEYFSETQRNKGNFPGRFSGRQFSNSRSEMNVSTLELGDSALYLCASSLELVQNEQFFGPGTRLTVL.

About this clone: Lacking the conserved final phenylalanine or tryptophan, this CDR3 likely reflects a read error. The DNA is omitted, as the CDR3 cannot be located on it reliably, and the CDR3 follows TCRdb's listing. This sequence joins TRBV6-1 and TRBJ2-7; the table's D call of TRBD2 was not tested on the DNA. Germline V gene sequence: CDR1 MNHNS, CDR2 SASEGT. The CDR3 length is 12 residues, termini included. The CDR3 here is CASSDDSGKQWS.

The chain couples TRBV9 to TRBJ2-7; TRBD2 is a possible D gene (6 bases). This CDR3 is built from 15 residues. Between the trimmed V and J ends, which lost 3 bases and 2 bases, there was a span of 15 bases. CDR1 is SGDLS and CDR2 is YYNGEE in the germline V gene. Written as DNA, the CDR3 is TGTGCCAGCAGCGCGGGACTCGGGGTCCCCTACGAGCAGTACTTC. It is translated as CASSAGLGVPYEQYF.

CDR3 DNA sequence: TGTGCCAGCAGCCTAGCCGGCGTAAGATATGGCTACACCTTC. This gives the protein CASSLAGVRYGYTF. J is TRBJ1-2 and V is TRBV3-1 (or the pseudogene TRBV3-2); D remains ambiguous. The V gene's germline CDR1 is LGHDT and CDR2 YNNKEL (reference sequence). The CDR3 has 14 amino acids. Trimming shortened V by 4 bases and J by 5 bases, and 14 bases separated the two germline ends.

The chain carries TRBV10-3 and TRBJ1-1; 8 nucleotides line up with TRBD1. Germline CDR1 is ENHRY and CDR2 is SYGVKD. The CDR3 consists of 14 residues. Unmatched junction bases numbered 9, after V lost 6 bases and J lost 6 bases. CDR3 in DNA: TGTGCCATCAGGGGGTCAGGGGGCGGTTCTGAAGCTTTCTTT. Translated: CAIRGSGGGSEAFF.

The CDR3 sequence is CASSVASGRSGRNEQFF. In DNA form, the CDR3 reads TGTGCCAGCAGTGTGGCTAGCGGGCGCTCGGGCAGAAATGAGCAGTTCTTC. This rearrangement joins TRBV6-1 to TRBJ2-1; 8 positions agree with TRBD2. The V gene end was trimmed by 4 bases and the J gene end by 7 bases; junction bases not matched to a gene: 15. The germline V gene has CDR1 MNHNS and CDR2 SASEGT. The CDR3 covers 17 residues.

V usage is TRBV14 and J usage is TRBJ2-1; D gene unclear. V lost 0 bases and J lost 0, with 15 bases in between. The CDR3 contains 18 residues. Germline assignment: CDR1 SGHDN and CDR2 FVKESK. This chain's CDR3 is CASSQEAWRSSSYNEQFF. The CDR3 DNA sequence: TGTGCCAGCAGCCAAGAAGCTTGGCGGTCCAGCTCCTACAATGAGCAGTTCTTC.

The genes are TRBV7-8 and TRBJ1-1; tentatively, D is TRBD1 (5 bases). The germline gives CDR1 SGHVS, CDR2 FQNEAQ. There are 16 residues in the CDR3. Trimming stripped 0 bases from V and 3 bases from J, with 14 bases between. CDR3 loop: CASSLAHRGGDTEAFF. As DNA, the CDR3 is TGTGCCAGCAGCTTAGCGCATCGGGGAGGGGACACTGAAGCTTTCTTT.